This T cell receptor beta chain is from a study of T cell changes during pregnancy in multiple sclerosis. Clones were read by immunoSEQ multiplex PCR, and TCRdb kept only the in-frame ones, dropping some. The top ten clones hold more than 2% of a sample with 50,000 to 75,000 clones, about 93% of them seen once. The CDR3 contains 17 residues. The germline CDR1 and CDR2 sequences are SGHVS and FNYEAQ. After removal of 0 bases from V and 4 bases from J, the junction contained 10 bases not matched to a gene. The chain joins TRBV7-6 to TRBJ2-3, with TRBD1 matching 7 bases. This sequence was found in a female donor with multiple sclerosis, enrolled in a pregnancy study. Sequencing used CD8+ T cells from peripheral blood mononuclear cells, obtained in the third trimester of pregnancy. The DNA of the CDR3 is TGTGCCAGCAGCTTAGCGGCGGTGACAGGGTTGCCAGATACGCAGTATTTT. Its translation is CASSLAAVTGLPDTQYF.